This TCR beta chain was retrieved from a study of Ad26.COV2.S vaccination and SARS-CoV-2 variants. The study's findings and limits: Substantial breadth in spike-specific CD8+ and CD4+ T cell responses was reportedly seen after vaccination. Analyses that measured TCR breadth and depth may have underestimated total T cell responses.

The treatment: approximately 18 received Ad26.COV2.S at low or high dose, single or two shots; 5 received placebo; per-sample allocation not given. Day 63 following the first vaccine or placebo injection was when the samples were taken. This CDR3 spans 15 amino acids. Trimming took 5 bases from V and 8 from J; bases not matched to a gene: 14. Per germline, CDR1 SQVTM and CDR2 ANQGSEA. Only in-frame clones appear in the TCRdb table, and some are missing; sequencing was by immunoSEQ multiplex PCR. Of 510,000 or so clones in the sample, 87% are singletons; the top ten hold about 13%. This clone has just one count. As yet, its antigen is unknown.

The chain uses TRBV29-1 and TRBJ2-1, with 8 bases identical to TRBD2. The starting material was peripheral blood, obtained in a trial of Ad26.COV2.S vaccine versus placebo. The sequence derives from a person aged 18 to 65 who received the Ad26.COV2.S COVID-19 vaccine or a placebo. CDR3 bases: TGCAGCGTTCGCACTAGCGGACTTCGGACGGATGAGCAGTTCTTC. Translating gives CSVRTSGLRTDEQFF.